Following are 3 T cell receptor beta chains from one sample sequenced in a study of Japanese encephalitis immunity and Zika vaccine responses. For more than five days, PBMCs labeled with CFSE were cultured with peptide pools at approximately 0.97 ug/mL each. From the 5' RACE reads, TCRdb called clonotypes with MiXCR, one entry per CDR3 protein. The table includes approximately 250 distinct CDR3 sequences, less than 2.5% detected once. The sample consisted of antigen-activated CD8+ T cells from blood, cultured, taken during a Zika inactivated vaccine study. Receptors originate from an adult man who received an inactivated Zika virus vaccine.

By proportion, this clonotype is large (0.1 to 1%). This rearrangement joins TRBV7-6 to TRBJ2-3, with 16 bases lining up with TRBD2. Germline values: CDR1 SGHVS, CDR2 FNYEAQ. This CDR3 has 18 residues. Unmatched junction bases numbered 15, after V lost 5 bases and J lost 10 bases. The CDR3 nucleotides read TGTGCCAGCAGCCCAGTCCCGGGACTAGCGGGGGGGCCTCATGCGCAGTATTTT. It specifies CASSPVPGLAGGPHAQYF.

Within the sample, this clonotype is medium-sized. The chain recombines TRBV4-3 with TRBJ1-1; 7 bases are a match to TRBD1. In germline, CDR1 is LGHNA, CDR2 YSLEER. This CDR3 is 12 amino acids long. The ends lost 8 bases at V and 4 bases at J; junction bases unmatched: 4. The CDR3 region has the DNA TGCGCCAGCTCCGGGGACAGCACTGAAGCTTTCTTT. Encoded protein: CASSGDSTEAFF.

This clonotype is large. V and J are TRBV4-3 and TRBJ1-6; 7 bases match TRBD1. The CDR3 loop spans 13 amino acids. Trimming cost V 8 bases and J 7 bases; bases outside gene matches: 5. Germline V gene sequence: CDR1 LGHNA, CDR2 YSLEER. The CDR3: CASGEGANSPLHF. The CDR3 region has the DNA TGCGCCAGCGGGGAGGGGGCAAATTCACCCCTCCACTTT.